A single sample gave rise to the 15 T cell receptor beta chains below, sequenced in a study of blood T cell repertoires in COVID-19. Repertoires were generated with immunoSEQ multiplex PCR, while TCRdb's copy carries only in-frame clones and drops some. This sample has about 87,000 clones; about four fifths occur once, and the top ten carry 2% to 2.5%. Sequencing input: peripheral blood. These receptors all stem from a woman in her 70s with acute or convalescent COVID-19.

The rearrangement uses TRBV5-1 and TRBJ1-1; no firm D call. Germline V gene lookup returns CDR1 SGHRS and CDR2 YFSETQ. Trimming shortened V by 0 bases and J by 0 bases, and 6 bases separated the two germline ends. CDR3 length: 14 residues. In DNA form, the CDR3 reads TGCGCCAGCAGCTTGGAGCTGCTGAACACTGAAGCTTTCTTT. This sequence encodes CASSLELLNTEAFF.

The chain recombines TRBV9 with TRBJ1-2, with no clear D. The V and J ends lost 0 bases and 1 base respectively, with 4 bases between them. Per the germline V gene, CDR1 is SGDLS and CDR2 is YYNGEE. The CDR3 is 13 residues long. CDR3 residues: CASSVGGNYGYTF. The CDR3 DNA follows: TGTGCCAGCAGCGTAGGAGGTAACTATGGCTACACCTTC.

This chain connects TRBV7-2 to TRBJ2-1, with 8 bases matching TRBD2. Germline values: CDR1 SGHTA, CDR2 FQGNSA. Germline trimming cut 1 base from V and 8 bases from J; bases unmatched to any gene: 7. This CDR3 has 15 residues. The CDR3 sequence is CASSLGRGLGDEQFF. In DNA form, the CDR3 reads TGTGCCAGCAGCTTAGGTAGGGGACTAGGCGATGAGCAGTTCTTC.

This clone came up a few times. The chain has TRBV7-9 and TRBJ1-6, with 7 bases matching TRBD1. Germline CDR1 SEHNR, CDR2 FQNEAQ (reference sequence). This CDR3 is 14 amino acids long. Trimming took 3 bases from V and 10 from J; bases not matched to a gene: 6. Written as DNA, the CDR3 is TGTGCCAGCAGCTTGGGGACAGATCGGTCACCCCTCCACTTT. It yields the protein CASSLGTDRSPLHF.

The rearrangement uses TRBV10-3 and TRBJ1-4, with D perhaps TRBD1 (5 bases). In germline, CDR1 is ENHRY, CDR2 SYGVKD. The V end was cut by 0 bases, the J end by 2 bases, with 10 bases between. There are 16 residues in the CDR3. As DNA, the CDR3 is TGTGCCATCAGTGAGTCGAACGGGGGGACTAATGAAAAACTGTTTTTT. Amino acid sequence: CAISESNGGTNEKLFF.

The V gene is TRBV5-1, the J gene TRBJ2-6; D possibly corresponds to TRBD1 (6 bases). The CDR3 totals 18 residues. V was shortened by 3 bases and J by 0 bases, with 16 bases between the two germline ends. Germline CDR1 is SGHRS and CDR2 is YFSETQ. CDR3 bases: TGCGCCAGCAGCTCCTCCCCGGGACAAAACTCTGGGGCCAACGTCCTGACTTTC. Protein product: CASSSSPGQNSGANVLTF. The full variable domain, with the rest looked up from reference TRBV5-1 and TRBJ2-6, is KAGVTQTPRYLIKTRGQQVTLSCSPISGHRSVSWYQQTPGQGLQFLFEYFSETQRNKGNFPGRFSGRQFSNSRSEMNVSTLELGDSALYLCASSSSPGQNSGANVLTFGAGSRLTVL.

CDR3 sequence: CASSLRDYGYTF. CDR3 sequence (DNA): TGTGCCAGCAGTTTACGGGACTATGGCTACACCTTC. This chain uses TRBV12-3 or TRBV12-4 with TRBJ1-2; no reliable D call. V was cut by 2 bases and J by 3 bases, with 4 bases left in between. The CDR3 loop spans 12 amino acids.

This clone has a handful of counts. This chain joins TRBV19 and TRBJ1-1, with D uncertain. The CDR3 has 15 amino acids. Trimming cost V 5 bases and J 4 bases, with 17 bases left between them. Per germline, CDR1 LNHDA and CDR2 SQIVND (reference sequence). The CDR3 region has the DNA TGTGCCAGTAGTTCCATCCGGGAGGTGACCACTGAAGCTTTCTTT. Protein product: CASSSIREVTTEAFF.

Remarks on this clone: Other DNA sequences from this sample encode an identical CDR3 as well. The V gene is TRBV19, the J gene TRBJ1-1; D gene unclear. CDR3 length: 14 residues. Per the germline V gene, CDR1 is LNHDA and CDR2 is SQIVND (reference sequence). The germline V and J ends were trimmed by 3 bases and 0 bases, with 8 bases remaining between them. The CDR3 here is CASSIGRLNTEAFF. CDR3 bases: TGTGCCAGTAGTATTGGCAGATTGAACACTGAAGCTTTCTTT.

The CDR3 sequence is CASRQGNSEAFF. Written as DNA, the CDR3 is TGTGCCAGCAGACAGGGAAACTCAGAAGCTTTCTTT. The chain uses TRBV6-5 and TRBJ1-1, with a tentative D call TRBD1 (6 bases). The CDR3 is made up of 12 amino acids. Germline CDR1 is MNHEY and CDR2 is SVGAGI. The V end was cut by 6 bases, the J end by 8 bases, with 13 bases between.

The chain joins TRBV6-5 to TRBJ1-2; weak D call: TRBD1 (5 bases). V was pared by 6 bases and J by 0 bases, with 11 bases between. The CDR3 has 14 residues. CDR1 is MNHEY and CDR2 is SVGAGI in the germline V gene. The CDR3 loop reads CASSRQTANYGYTF. The CDR3 bases are TGTGCCAGCAGCAGACAGACAGCTAACTATGGCTACACCTTC.

The gene calls are TRBV9 and TRBJ2-5; 8 nucleotides align to TRBD2. The germline V gene encodes CDR1 SGDLS and CDR2 YYNGEE. The CDR3 is 15 amino acids. The V segment lost 1 base and the J segment 5 bases; nucleotides outside the gene matches: 7. The CDR3 region has the DNA TGTGCCAGCAGCGTACGGGAGGGATCGCACGAGACCCAGTACTTC. It specifies CASSVREGSHETQYF.

This rearrangement joins TRBV3-1 (or the pseudogene TRBV3-2) to TRBJ1-3, with 7 bases identical to TRBD1. This CDR3 region has 15 residues. Per germline, CDR1 LGHDT and CDR2 YNNKEL (reference sequence). Trimming at V came to 2 bases and at J to 5 bases, leaving 6 bases not matched to a gene. This CDR3 is CASSQFTGDRNTIYF. CDR3 nucleotide sequence: TGTGCCAGCAGCCAATTTACAGGGGACAGAAACACCATATATTTT.

V gene TRBV7-8 combines with J gene TRBJ2-7; 8 positions agree with TRBD1. V was pared by 5 bases and J by 2 bases, with 8 bases of the junction left unmatched. This CDR3 is 15 amino acids long. Germline assignment: CDR1 SGHVS and CDR2 FQNEAQ. The CDR3 loop reads CASSPRPGQAYEQYF. The CDR3 bases are TGTGCCAGCAGCCCTCGCCCGGGACAGGCCTACGAGCAGTACTTC.

The chain uses TRBV19 and TRBJ1-5; 7 nucleotides align to TRBD1. Per the germline V gene, CDR1 is LNHDA and CDR2 is SQIVND (reference sequence). V was pared by 7 bases and J by 2 bases, with 23 bases of the junction left unmatched. There are 20 residues in the CDR3. In DNA, the CDR3 is TGTGCCAGTACCCCCCGGCATGCAGGGGGATTTACGGAGGGCAATCAGCCCCAGCATTTT. Its protein is CASTPRHAGGFTEGNQPQHF.